This T cell receptor (beta chain) was retrieved from a study of cytomegalovirus exposure and HLA in healthy donors. Clones were sequenced by immunoSEQ multiplex PCR, and TCRdb holds only the in-frame ones, with some missing. The sample lists 100,000 to 150,000 clones, 70% to 90% occurring once. The ends were cut back, 0 bases at V and 9 bases at J, with 12 bases in the middle. The CDR3 runs to 14 residues. From germline, CDR1 is MDHEN and CDR2 SYDVKM. Sequencing was carried out using PBMCs. This sequence was found in a woman younger than 30 in good health and CMV-seronegative. This chain connects TRBV28 to TRBJ1-3; D perhaps matches TRBD1 (6 bases). This CDR3 is CASSLWGARSTIYF. The CDR3, as DNA: TGTGCCAGCAGTTTATGGGGGGCGAGATCCACCATATATTTT.